The sequence of this T cell receptor beta chain was determined in a study of blood T cell repertoires in COVID-19. This CDR3 is 17 amino acids long. Germline CDR1 and CDR2: WNHNN and SYGVQD (reference sequence). Trimming cost V 0 bases and J 8 bases; bases outside gene matches: 13. Which cohort a participant joined came from the clinical history participants gave. Repertoires were generated with immunoSEQ multiplex PCR, while TCRdb's copy carries only in-frame clones and drops some. This table holds roughly 270,000 clones, roughly 85% found once. Sequenced sample: PBMCs or T cells enriched from blood (not recorded which). V gene TRBV10-1 combines with J gene TRBJ2-1, with 7 nucleotides matching TRBD2. The TCR was taken from a man aged 35 to 55 who had been exposed to COVID-19. CDR3 in DNA: TGCGCCAGCAGTGAGTCGGTTCCGGCTAGCGGCAGGGATGAGCAGTTCTTC. Translated: CASSESVPASGRDEQFF.